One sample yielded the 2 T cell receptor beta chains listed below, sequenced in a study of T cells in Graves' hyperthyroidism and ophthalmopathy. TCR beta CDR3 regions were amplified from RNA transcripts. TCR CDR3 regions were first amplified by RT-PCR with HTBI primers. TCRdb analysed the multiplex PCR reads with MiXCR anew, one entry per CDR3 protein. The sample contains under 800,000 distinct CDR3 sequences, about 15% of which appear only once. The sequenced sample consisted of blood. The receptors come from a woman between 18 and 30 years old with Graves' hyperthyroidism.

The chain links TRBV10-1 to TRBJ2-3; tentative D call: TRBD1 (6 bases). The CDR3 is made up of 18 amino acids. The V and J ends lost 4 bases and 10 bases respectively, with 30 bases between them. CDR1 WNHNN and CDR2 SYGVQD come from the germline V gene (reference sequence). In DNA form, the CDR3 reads TGCGCCAGCAGTGGTGTGGGGGCAGCGGAGAGGGGTTCGTTCGCGCAGTATTTT. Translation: CASSGVGAAERGSFAQYF.

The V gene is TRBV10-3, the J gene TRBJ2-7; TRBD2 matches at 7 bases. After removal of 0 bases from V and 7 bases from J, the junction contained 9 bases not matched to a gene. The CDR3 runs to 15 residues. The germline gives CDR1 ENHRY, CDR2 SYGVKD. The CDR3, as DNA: TGTGCCATCAGTGAGTCGAGCTGGCGGGAGCGTGAGCAGTACTTC. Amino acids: CAISESSWREREQYF.